There are a few counts of the clone carrying this T cell receptor (beta chain). Generated by immunoSEQ multiplex PCR, the TCRdb table keeps only in-frame clones and is missing some. The table lists about 64,000 clones, roughly four fifths of them singletons. This sample was included in a study of OX40 agonist ivuxolimab in advanced cancers. Overall study: Subjects had a mean age of roughly 60 years, with a range of roughly 20 to 80; about 83% were male.

The sample consisted of CD4+ or CD8+ T cells sorted from blood, taken in a trial of the OX40 agonist ivuxolimab. This TCR was recovered from an adult with an advanced solid tumor such as melanoma, head and neck, liver or kidney cancer.

The CDR3 DNA reads TGTGCCAGCAGCTTCCCAATTACTAGCGGGGGTGCTAAAGATACGCAGTATTTT. The encoded protein is CASSFPITSGGAKDTQYF. This chain uses TRBV7-8 with TRBJ2-3; the match to TRBD2 covers 11 bases. CDR3 length equals 18 residues. The germline V gene has CDR1 SGHVS and CDR2 FQNEAQ. V gave up 3 bases and J gave up 5 bases; unmatched junction bases: 13.